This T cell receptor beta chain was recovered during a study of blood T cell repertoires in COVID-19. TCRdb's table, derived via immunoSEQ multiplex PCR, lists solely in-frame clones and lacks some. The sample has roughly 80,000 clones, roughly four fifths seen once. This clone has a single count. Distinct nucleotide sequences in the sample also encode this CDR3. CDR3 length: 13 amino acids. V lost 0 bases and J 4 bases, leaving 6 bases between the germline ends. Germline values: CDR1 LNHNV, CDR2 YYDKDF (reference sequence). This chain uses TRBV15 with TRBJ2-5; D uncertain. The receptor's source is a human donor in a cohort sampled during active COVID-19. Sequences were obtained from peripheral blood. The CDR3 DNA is TGTGCCACCAGCAGAGACCCTCGAGAGACCCAGTACTTC. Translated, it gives CATSRDPRETQYF.